This T cell receptor (beta chain) derives from a study of blood T cell repertoires in COVID-19. This CDR3 contains 16 residues. V was cut by 3 bases and J by 3 bases, with 15 bases left in between. The germline CDR1 and CDR2 sequences are SGDLS and YYNGEE. In the authors' workflow: Amplification of reference gene primers was used by the study to estimate nucleated cell counts. Generated by immunoSEQ multiplex PCR, the TCRdb table keeps only in-frame clones and is missing some. V and J calls and clone size are copied from that table; D and trimming were computed from the DNA. This sample yields tens of thousands of clones, of which roughly 90% are seen a single time; 3% belongs to the top ten.

The specimen sequenced was peripheral blood. The origin of this receptor is a woman aged 50 to 65 with active or convalescent COVID-19. The V and J genes are TRBV9 and TRBJ1-4, with TRBD1 as a possible D gene (5 bases). The CDR3 DNA follows: TGTGCCAGCAGCGGAGGAGGGGAAAGAGCTAATGAAAAACTGTTTTTT. It yields the protein CASSGGGERANEKLFF. Using reference TRBV9 and TRBJ1-4 for the parts outside the CDR3, the full variable domain is DSGVTQTPKHLITATGQRVTLRCSPRSGDLSVYWYQQSLDQGLQFLIQYYNGEERAKGNILERFSAQQFPDLHSELNLSSLELGDSALYFCASSGGGERANEKLFFGSGTQLSVL.